A selection of T cell receptor beta chains follows, all from one sample in a study of blood T cells in healthy people across ages. Each CDR3 protein is one row after TCRdb ran MiXCR on the 5' RACE reads. The sample has around 1.7 million distinct CDR3 sequences, about 30% seen once. The sample taken for sequencing was blood. Receptors were obtained from a woman aged 30 to 39 in good health. The CDR3 runs from the conserved cysteine through the conserved F or W. The D gene is left open where the match is weak. Where a row states a size, it is once, few, many or the class of an expanded clone; other rows omit it.

clone size: -
J gene: TRBJ1-2
V gene: TRBV9
D gene: TRBD1
CDR3 DNA: TGTGTCAGCAGCCTAGCCAAAACAGGGGGCGGATATGGCTACACCTTC
CDR3 protein: CVSSLAKTGGGYGYTF

clone size: many
J gene: TRBJ2-1
V gene: TRBV28
D gene: TRBD2
CDR3 DNA: TGTGCCAGCAGCGTGGTAGCGGGCTACAATGAGCAGTTCTTC
CDR3 protein: CASSVVAGYNEQFF

clone size: -
J gene: TRBJ2-1
V gene: TRBV3-1
D gene: -
CDR3 DNA: TGTACCAGCAGCCCCCCGAGGTCAGCGGCAATAAGCTCCTACAATGAGCAGTTCTTC
CDR3 protein: CTSSPPRSAAISSYNEQFF

clone size: -
J gene: TRBJ1-1
V gene: TRBV4-1
D gene: TRBD1
CDR3 DNA: TGCGCCAGCAGCCAAGACCCACCGACAGGGGTGACTGAAGCTTTCTTT
CDR3 protein: CASSQDPPTGVTEAFF

clone size: -
J gene: TRBJ2-7
V gene: TRBV2
D gene: TRBD2
CDR3 DNA: TGTGCCAGCAGGGGGGGGACTAGCCCCTACGAGCAGTACTTC
CDR3 protein: CASRGGTSPYEQYF

clone size: -
J gene: TRBJ2-3
V gene: TRBV24-1
D gene: -
CDR3 DNA: TGTGCCACCAGTGATTACCCGTCACGGGATACGCAGTATTTT
CDR3 protein: CATSDYPSRDTQYF

clone size: few
J gene: TRBJ1-4
V gene: TRBV5-1
D gene: -
CDR3 DNA: TGCGCCAGCAGCCTAGGGACTCCAACTAATGAAAAACTGTTTTTT
CDR3 protein: CASSLGTPTNEKLFF

clone size: few
J gene: TRBJ2-1
V gene: TRBV16
D gene: -
CDR3 DNA: TGTGCCAGCAGCCAATTCAAGGATAAGTCCTACAATGAGCAGTTCTTC
CDR3 protein: CASSQFKDKSYNEQFF

clone size: -
J gene: TRBJ1-4
V gene: TRBV4-1
D gene: -
CDR3 DNA: TGCGCCAGCAGCCGGGACATGGCTAATGAAAAACTGTTTTTT
CDR3 protein: CASSRDMANEKLFF

clone size: few
J gene: TRBJ2-5
V gene: TRBV29-1
D gene: TRBD2
CDR3 DNA: TGCAACGTTGACCCAGCGGGGGACCAAGAGACCCAGTACTTC
CDR3 protein: CNVDPAGDQETQYF